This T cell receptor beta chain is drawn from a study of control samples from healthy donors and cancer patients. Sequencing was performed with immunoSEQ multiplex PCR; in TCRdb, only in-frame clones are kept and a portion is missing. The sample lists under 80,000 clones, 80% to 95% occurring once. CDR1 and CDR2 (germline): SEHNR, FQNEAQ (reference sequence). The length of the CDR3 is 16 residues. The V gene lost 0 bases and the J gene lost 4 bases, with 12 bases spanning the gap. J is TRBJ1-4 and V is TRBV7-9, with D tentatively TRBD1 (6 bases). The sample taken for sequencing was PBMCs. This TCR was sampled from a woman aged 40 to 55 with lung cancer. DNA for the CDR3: TGTGCCAGCAGCTTAGCAAGCAGGGGCATTAATGAAAAACTGTTTTTT. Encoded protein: CASSLASRGINEKLFF.